This T cell receptor (beta chain) was sequenced in a study of OX40 agonist ivuxolimab in advanced cancers. Generated by immunoSEQ multiplex PCR, the TCRdb table keeps only in-frame clones and is missing some. The sample has roughly 64,000 clones, over 65% seen once; the top ten hold about 2%. Germline lookup yields CDR1 SGDLS and CDR2 YYNGEE. The CDR3 has 15 amino acids. The germline V and J ends were trimmed by 3 bases and 3 bases, with 15 bases remaining between them. This TCR was recovered from an adult with an advanced solid tumor such as melanoma, head and neck, liver or kidney cancer. Sequencing used CD4+ or CD8+ T cells sorted from blood, obtained in a trial of the OX40 agonist ivuxolimab. The chain has TRBV9 and TRBJ1-2; possibly TRBD1 for D (5 bases). The CDR3 coding sequence is TGTGCCAGCAGCGCCAAACATCCGGGGGACTATGGCTACACCTTC. This gives the protein CASSAKHPGDYGYTF.